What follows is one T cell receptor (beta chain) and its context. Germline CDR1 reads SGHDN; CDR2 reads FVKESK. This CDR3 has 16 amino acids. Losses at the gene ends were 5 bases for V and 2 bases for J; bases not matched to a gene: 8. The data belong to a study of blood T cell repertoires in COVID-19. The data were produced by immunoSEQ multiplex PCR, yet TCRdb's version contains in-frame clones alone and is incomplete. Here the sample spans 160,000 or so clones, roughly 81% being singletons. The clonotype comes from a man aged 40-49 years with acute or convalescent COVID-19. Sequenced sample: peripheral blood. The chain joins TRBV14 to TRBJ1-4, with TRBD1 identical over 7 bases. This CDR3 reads CASSRRQGATNEKLFF. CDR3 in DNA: TGTGCCAGCAGCAGAAGACAGGGTGCGACTAATGAAAAACTGTTTTTT.